The 2 T cell receptor beta chains below were found in one sample sequenced in a study of cytomegalovirus exposure and HLA in healthy donors. With 60 Vbeta and 13 Jbeta primers, the PCR was carried out. Generated by immunoSEQ multiplex PCR, the TCRdb table keeps only in-frame clones and is missing some. The sample comprises under 200,000 clones, around 80% of which are singletons, and approximately 2.1% rests with the top ten. Sequenced: PBMCs. These receptors were collected from a male donor in good health and CMV-seronegative.

The V and J genes are TRBV6-1 and TRBJ1-4; a weak D match, TRBD1 (5 bases). Trimming took off 4 bases at V and 5 bases at J, with 8 bases between the two ends. From germline, CDR1 is MNHNS and CDR2 SASEGT. The CDR3 is 13 residues long. The CDR3 sequence is CASSVQGNEKLFF. The DNA for the CDR3 is TGTGCCAGCAGTGTTCAGGGCAATGAAAAACTGTTTTTT.

This sequence joins TRBV5-1 and TRBJ1-1, with 9 bases matching TRBD1. From germline, CDR1 is SGHRS and CDR2 YFSETQ. This CDR3 region has 13 residues. V dropped 7 bases and J dropped 6; count of bases not matched to a gene: 7. Written as DNA, the CDR3 is TGCGCCAGCCGGGGACAGGGTGTTGCTGAAGCTTTCTTT. This encodes CASRGQGVAEAFF.